Below, 5 T cell receptor beta chains from the same sample are listed, as sequenced in a study of CD8 T cells in ankylosing spondylitis. Whole-study findings and limits: What appeared characteristic of ankylosing spondylitis blood was a TCR beta motif of eight highly homologous variants.

For these TCRs, the target antigens are not known. In TCRdb, the 5' RACE reads were re-called with MiXCR into one record per CDR3 protein. The table records around 480,000 distinct CDR3 sequences, about 15% of them present only once. Input material: blood, either unsorted or a sorted T cell fraction (not recorded which). The receptors stem from a male donor with ankylosing spondylitis.

In its sample, this clonotype was seen a few times. J is TRBJ1-5 and V is TRBV20-1; D unclear. CDR3 length equals 14 residues. Germline V lookup: CDR1 DFQATT, CDR2 SNEGSKA (reference sequence). Trimming cost V 3 bases and J 0 bases, with 9 bases left between them. CDR3 DNA sequence: TGCAGTGCTAGGGAGGCCGATAGCAATCAGCCCCAGCATTTT. Its translation is CSAREADSNQPQHF.

The table lists this clonotype with many counts. V is TRBV20-1 and J is TRBJ1-3, with D possibly TRBD1 on 5 matching bases. From germline, CDR1 is DFQATT and CDR2 SNEGSKA (reference sequence). The CDR3 is 16 amino acids. V was cut by 0 bases and J by 2 bases, with 14 bases left in between. The CDR3 loop is CSAREGGQGPGNTIYF. Here the CDR3 DNA reads TGCAGTGCTAGAGAGGGAGGGCAGGGCCCTGGAAACACCATATATTTT.

The sample holds a few counts of this clonotype. This rearrangement joins TRBV10-3 to TRBJ2-7; no reliable D call. The CDR3 contains 12 residues. Germline V gene sequence: CDR1 ENHRY, CDR2 SYGVKD. Trimming removed 5 bases at V and 9 bases at J, with 14 bases between. The CDR3 loop is CAISNRAAGQYF. CDR3 nucleotides: TGTGCCATCAGTAACCGGGCCGCCGGGCAGTACTTC.

Many counts were recorded for this clonotype. This chain joins TRBV20-1 and TRBJ1-5; possibly TRBD1 for D (5 bases). CDR1 DFQATT and CDR2 SNEGSKA come from the germline V gene (reference sequence). The CDR3 runs 14 residues. V lost 5 bases to trimming and J lost 6 bases, with 17 bases between them. In DNA, the CDR3 is TGCAGTGCTCCCCCGGAGGGGCCTGGTCAGCCCCAGCATTTT. Residues: CSAPPEGPGQPQHF.

The chain links TRBV9 to TRBJ2-2; the D is unclear. The CDR3 covers 13 residues. The germline V gene encodes CDR1 SGDLS and CDR2 YYNGEE. With 2 bases removed from V and 6 bases from J, the gap between germline ends came to 8 bases. Written as DNA, the CDR3 is TGTGCCAGCAGCGTGGTAAGCTCCGGGGAGCTGTTTTTT. It yields the protein CASSVVSSGELFF. The full variable domain, rest sourced from reference TRBV9 and TRBJ2-2, is DSGVTQTPKHLITATGQRVTLRCSPRSGDLSVYWYQQSLDQGLQFLIQYYNGEERAKGNILERFSAQQFPDLHSELNLSSLELGDSALYFCASSVVSSGELFFGEGSRLTVL.